The TCR beta chain under discussion was sequenced for a study of OX40 agonist ivuxolimab in advanced cancers. Across the whole study: Those enrolled were around 87% male, with a mean age of around 57 years and ages from 23 to 79. Checkpoint inhibitors had been given previously to 35% to 50% of patients. Study-level results: Clonal expansion in partial responders at 0.1-3.0 mg/kg ranked among the lowest. Blood T cells, both CD4+ and CD8+, expanded clonally by week 6 at 0.1 to 3.0 mg/kg.

On this clone itself: Its antigen is as yet unknown.

The assay was immunoSEQ multiplex PCR, and TCRdb's table has in-frame clones only and misses some. The sample includes 70,000 to 90,000 clones, 81% of them seen just once. With V trimmed by 6 bases and J by 2 bases, 7 bases remained unmatched. The length of the CDR3 is 16 residues. CDR1 and CDR2 from the germline V gene are LGHNT and FRNRAP. The sample here was CD4+ or CD8+ T cells sorted from blood, taken in a trial of the OX40 agonist ivuxolimab. The genes are TRBV12-5 and TRBJ1-2; TRBD1 agrees at 12 bases. The clonotype was recovered from an adult with an advanced solid tumor such as melanoma, head and neck, liver or kidney cancer. CDR3 in amino acids: CASGSGTGGTNYGYTF. In DNA form, the CDR3 reads TGTGCTAGTGGGTCCGGGACAGGGGGCACCAACTATGGCTACACCTTC.